The source of this TCR beta chain is a study of control samples from healthy donors and cancer patients. CDR1 is MNHEY, CDR2 SMNVEV, per germline (reference sequence). This CDR3 is built from 15 residues. The V and J ends lost 4 bases and 2 bases respectively, with 14 bases between them. Assay: immunoSEQ multiplex PCR; the TCRdb copy retains only in-frame clones and omits some. The data hold 100,000 to 150,000 clones, with about nine tenths observed a single time. This clone was picked up a small number of times. The material sequenced was blood. This sequence joins TRBV27 and TRBJ1-1; TRBD1 is a possible D gene (6 bases). The sequence derives from a young man in good health. The CDR3 sequence is CASSSYRVLNTEAFF. The CDR3 nucleotides are TGTGCCAGCAGTTCCTACAGGGTTTTAAACACTGAAGCTTTCTTT.